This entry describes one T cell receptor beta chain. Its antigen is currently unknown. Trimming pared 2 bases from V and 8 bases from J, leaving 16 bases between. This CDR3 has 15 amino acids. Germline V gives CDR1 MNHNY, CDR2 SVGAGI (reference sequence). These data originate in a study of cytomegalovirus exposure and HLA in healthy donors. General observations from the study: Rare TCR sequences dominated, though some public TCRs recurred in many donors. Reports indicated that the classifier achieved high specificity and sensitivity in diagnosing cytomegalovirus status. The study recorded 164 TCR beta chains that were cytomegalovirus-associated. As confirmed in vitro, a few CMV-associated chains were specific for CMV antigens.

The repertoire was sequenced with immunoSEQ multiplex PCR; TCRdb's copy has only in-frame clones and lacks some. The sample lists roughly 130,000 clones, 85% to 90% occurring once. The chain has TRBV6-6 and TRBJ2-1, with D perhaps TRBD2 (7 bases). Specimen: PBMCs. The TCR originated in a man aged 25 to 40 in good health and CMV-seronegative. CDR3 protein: CASSYEGGFSYEQFF. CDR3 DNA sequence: TGTGCCAGCAGTTACGAGGGGGGGTTCTCCTATGAGCAGTTCTTC.